The 26 T cell receptor beta chains below come from one sample, sequenced in a study of graft-versus-host responses after intestinal transplantation. Which antigens these TCRs recognize remains unknown. The assay was immunoSEQ multiplex PCR, and TCRdb's table has in-frame clones only and misses some. The top ten hold around 0.1% of the sample, which has more than 70,000 clones, 90% seen once. The specimen was unstimulated CD4+ T cells sorted from spleen or lymph node cells, collected before intestinal transplant. The receptor set was obtained from a human donor who received an intestinal transplant.

V gene TRBV2 combines with J gene TRBJ1-1; D unclear. The ends were cut back, 10 bases at V and 3 bases at J, with 18 bases in the middle. This CDR3 contains 14 residues. CDR1 and CDR2 from the germline V gene are SNHLY and FYNNEI. This chain's CDR3 is CATNRLLGDTEAFF. The DNA of the CDR3 is TGTGCCACCAACCGGTTGTTGGGAGACACTGAAGCTTTCTTT.

This clone was recorded only once. The chain uses TRBV7-9 and TRBJ2-1, with 12 bases identical to TRBD2. The V gene end was trimmed by 8 bases and the J gene end by 3 bases; junction bases not matched to a gene: 11. This CDR3 has 17 amino acids. The V gene's germline CDR1 is SEHNR and CDR2 FQNEAQ (reference sequence). Here the CDR3 reads CASPTSSGGAFYNEQFF. CDR3 in DNA: TGTGCCAGCCCAACGTCTAGCGGGGGGGCCTTCTACAATGAGCAGTTCTTC.

The V and J genes are TRBV7-6 and TRBJ2-1; a weak D match, TRBD1 (5 bases). Germline V CDR1 and CDR2: SGHVS, FNYEAQ. The ends were cut back, 0 bases at V and 6 bases at J, with 12 bases in the middle. This CDR3 contains 15 residues. Written as DNA, the CDR3 is TGTGCCAGCAGCTTAGCTCAGGGTATAGTCAATGAGCAGTTCTTC. This encodes CASSLAQGIVNEQFF. Supplemented by reference TRBV7-6 and TRBJ2-1, the full variable domain reads GAGVSQSPRYKVTKRGQDVALRCDPISGHVSLYWYRQALGQGPEFLTYFNYEAQQDKSGLPNDRFSAERPEGSISTLTIQRTEQRDSAMYRCASSLAQGIVNEQFFGPGTRLTVL.

V usage is TRBV20-1 and J usage is TRBJ2-7, with D possibly matching TRBD1 (7 bases). This CDR3 has 11 residues. The germline V gene encodes CDR1 DFQATT and CDR2 SNEGSKA (reference sequence). The germline V and J ends were trimmed by 6 bases and 4 bases, with 10 bases remaining between them. CDR3 residues: CSAPGGYEQYF. The DNA for the CDR3 is TGCAGTGCGCCAGGGGGGTACGAGCAGTACTTC.

The table lists this clone with a few counts. The chain carries TRBV5-1 and TRBJ1-3; D is unclear. V lost 0 bases, J lost 2 bases, and 12 bases lay in between. The CDR3 runs to 16 residues. Per the germline V gene, CDR1 is SGHRS and CDR2 is YFSETQ. The CDR3: CASSLGGTAAGNTIYF. CDR3 nucleotide sequence: TGCGCCAGCAGCTTGGGGGGAACAGCGGCTGGAAACACCATATATTTT.

The gene calls are TRBV11-2 and TRBJ2-7, with TRBD1 as a possible D gene (6 bases). This CDR3 has 16 amino acids. Trimming took 2 bases from V and 5 from J, leaving 19 bases between them. Germline loops: CDR1 SGHAT, CDR2 FQNNGV. CDR3 nucleotides: TGTGCCAGCAGCTTATTTCAGGGGATCCTTTCCGACGAGCAGTACTTC. Amino acid sequence: CASSLFQGILSDEQYF.

The chain joins TRBV11-2 to TRBJ1-3; 10 bases line up with TRBD1. In germline, CDR1 is SGHAT, CDR2 FQNNGV. Unmatched junction bases numbered 2, after V lost 1 base and J lost 2 bases. The CDR3 sequence is 16 residues long. The DNA for the CDR3 is TGTGCCAGCAGCTTAGCTGGGACAGGGGCTGGAAACACCATATATTTT. It translates to CASSLAGTGAGNTIYF.

This clone was seen only once. The junction differs from germline at one of its ends, possibly a read error. The CDR3 region is CASSRTPDRPGETQYF. The CDR3, as DNA: TGTGCTAGCAGCCGCACCCCGGACAGGCCGGGGGAGACCCAGTACTTC. The V gene is TRBV7-7, the J gene TRBJ2-5; 7 nucleotides line up with TRBD1. The CDR3 sequence is 16 residues long. Germline lookup yields CDR1 SSHAT and CDR2 FNYEAQ (reference sequence).

V and J are TRBV7-3 and TRBJ2-7, with 7 positions matching TRBD2. The CDR3 is made up of 15 amino acids. CDR1 and CDR2 (germline): SGHTA, FQGTGA. J gave up 5 bases and V 2 bases, and 9 bases lay outside the gene matches. CDR3 nucleotide sequence: TGTGCCAGCAGCTTACGGGGGGAGGGTGTTGACGAGCAGTACTTC. Protein sequence: CASSLRGEGVDEQYF.

The rearrangement uses TRBV7-9 and TRBJ2-3, with unresolved D. CDR3 length: 12 amino acids. Germline assignment: CDR1 SEHNR and CDR2 FQNEAQ (reference sequence). V was clipped by 5 bases and J by 4 bases, with 7 bases between them. The CDR3 nucleotides are TGTGCCAGCAGCCAGCAGGCAGATACGCAGTATTTT. Translation: CASSQQADTQYF. The full variable domain, in which reference TRBV7-9 and TRBJ2-3 provide the parts outside the CDR3, is DTGVSQNPRHKITKRGQNVTFRCDPISEHNRLYWYRQTLGQGPEFLTYFQNEAQLEKSRLLSDRFSAERPKGSFSTLEIQRTEQGDSAMYLCASSQQADTQYFGPGTRLTVL.

The gene calls are TRBV19 and TRBJ1-4; 9 positions match TRBD1. Per germline, CDR1 LNHDA and CDR2 SQIVND (reference sequence). J was trimmed by 4 bases and V by 6 bases; bases with no gene match: 3. The CDR3 length is 14 residues. The CDR3 region is CASRSGQGNEKLFF. In DNA form, the CDR3 reads TGTGCCAGTAGGTCGGGACAGGGTAATGAAAAACTGTTTTTT.

This clone was recorded once. The chain uses TRBV5-1 and TRBJ2-1, with D hard to call. V gave up 0 bases and J gave up 0 bases, with 7 bases separating them. CDR1 is SGHRS, CDR2 YFSETQ, per germline. This CDR3 has 15 residues. The CDR3 reads CASSLGALSYNEQFF. As DNA, the CDR3 is TGCGCCAGCAGCTTGGGGGCCCTCTCCTACAATGAGCAGTTCTTC. Complete variable domain (other parts from reference TRBV5-1 and TRBJ2-1): KAGVTQTPRYLIKTRGQQVTLSCSPISGHRSVSWYQQTPGQGLQFLFEYFSETQRNKGNFPGRFSGRQFSNSRSEMNVSTLELGDSALYLCASSLGALSYNEQFFGPGTRLTVL.

The chain couples TRBV18 to TRBJ1-1; 7 positions agree with TRBD1. The junction had 9 bases not matched to a gene; V was cut back by 3 bases and J by 2 bases. The CDR3 covers 16 residues. Looked up from germline, CDR1 is KGHSH and CDR2 is LQKENI. In DNA form, the CDR3 reads TGTGCCAGCTCACCCTTCGACAGGGTGGAAAACACTGAAGCTTTCTTT. This sequence encodes CASSPFDRVENTEAFF.

This clone has only a few counts. The rearrangement links TRBV6-5 to TRBJ1-1, with a tentative D call TRBD1 (5 bases). Germline lookup yields CDR1 MNHEY and CDR2 SVGAGI. Trimming took off 9 bases at V and 4 bases at J, with 21 bases between the two ends. This CDR3 is built from 15 residues. Here the CDR3 reads CASMRTWGRITEAFF. The CDR3 bases are TGTGCCAGTATGAGGACATGGGGTAGGATCACTGAAGCTTTCTTT.

V gene TRBV6-8 combines with J gene TRBJ1-5; the D is unclear. The germline V gene encodes CDR1 MNHGY and CDR2 SAAAGT. The CDR3 has 16 amino acids. Trimming took 2 bases from V and 2 from J, leaving 13 bases between them. CDR3 loop: CASSYVDNHRNQPQHF. The CDR3, as DNA: TGTGCCAGCAGTTACGTCGACAACCACCGCAATCAGCCCCAGCATTTT.

Comment on this clone: A read error may account for a junction end that differs from germline. This rearrangement joins TRBV7-7 to TRBJ1-4; TRBD1 matches at 8 bases. The CDR3 sequence is 14 residues long. The germline CDR1 and CDR2 sequences are SSHAT and FNYEAQ (reference sequence). The CDR3 bases are TGTGCTAGCAGCCCGGACAGGGTCGGTGAAAAACTGTTTTTT. Protein sequence: CASSPDRVGEKLFF.

The chain recombines TRBV9 with TRBJ2-1; 10 bases fit TRBD2. V was clipped by 0 bases and J by 6 bases; unmatched bases: 3. Looked up from germline, CDR1 is SGDLS and CDR2 is YYNGEE. The CDR3 totals 15 residues. In DNA form, the CDR3 reads TGTGCCAGCAGCGTAGGTGCTAGCGGGGGCAATGAGCAGTTCTTC. It is translated as CASSVGASGGNEQFF.

This chain uses TRBV4-1 with TRBJ1-1, with D uncertain. Per the germline V gene, CDR1 is MGHRA and CDR2 is YSYEKL. V was trimmed by 4 bases and J by 1 base, leaving 13 bases between them. The CDR3 runs to 15 residues. The CDR3 sequence: CASSRIPAENTEAFF. The DNA for the CDR3 is TGCGCCAGCAGCCGGATCCCGGCGGAGAACACTGAAGCTTTCTTT.

V usage is TRBV10-2 and J usage is TRBJ1-1; D is uncertain. Germline CDR1 WSHSY, CDR2 SAAADI. This CDR3 contains 15 residues. V was pared by 2 bases and J by 0 bases, with 10 bases between. CDR3 nucleotide sequence: TGCGCCAGCAGTGAGGGTACAGCCATGAACACTGAAGCTTTCTTT. Amino acids: CASSEGTAMNTEAFF.

This chain uses TRBV10-3 with TRBJ1-4; TRBD1 is a possible D gene (6 bases). CDR3 length: 14 residues. Trimming removed 6 bases at V and 4 bases at J, with 12 bases between. Germline lookup yields CDR1 ENHRY and CDR2 SYGVKD. This CDR3 is CAISKGGDNEKLFF. CDR3 sequence (DNA): TGTGCCATCAGCAAGGGGGGGGATAATGAAAAACTGTTTTTT.

This clone has just one count. The rearrangement links TRBV18 to TRBJ1-5; D is possibly TRBD1 (6 bases). The CDR3 consists of 15 residues. Germline V gene sequence: CDR1 KGHSH, CDR2 LQKENI. Deletions cut 6 bases from V and 4 bases from J, with 16 bases between. CDR3 sequence reads: CASSLQGFGNQPQHF. The DNA for the CDR3 is TGTGCCAGCTCTCTACAGGGTTTCGGGAATCAGCCCCAGCATTTT.

The chain uses TRBV5-4 and TRBJ1-2; possible D gene TRBD1, 5 bases. The germline gives CDR1 SGHNT, CDR2 YYREEE (reference sequence). The CDR3 contains 16 residues. V was pared by 2 bases and J by 8 bases, with 22 bases between. The CDR3 loop is CASSFDHGQIPAGYTF. CDR3 sequence (DNA): TGTGCCAGCAGCTTCGACCACGGACAAATACCGGCCGGCTACACCTTC.

The rearrangement links TRBV10-1 to TRBJ1-1; maybe TRBD1 (5 bases). The CDR3 is 15 residues long. Trimming removed 1 base from V and 3 bases from J, with 12 bases in between. The germline V gene has CDR1 WNHNN and CDR2 SYGVQD (reference sequence). CDR3 in DNA: TGCGCCAGCAGTGAGTTCGGGGGACTGGACACTGAAGCTTTCTTT. It yields the protein CASSEFGGLDTEAFF.

The chain combines TRBV5-6 with TRBJ2-1; 12 bases are a match to TRBD2. CDR3 length equals 14 residues. The ends lost 7 bases at V and 3 bases at J; junction bases unmatched: 2. Germline lookup yields CDR1 SGHDT and CDR2 YYEEEE. The CDR3 bases are TGTGCCAGCGTACTAGCGGGGGGCTACAATGAGCAGTTCTTC. It translates to CASVLAGGYNEQFF.

The gene calls are TRBV5-6 and TRBJ1-3, with a tentative D call TRBD1 (5 bases). CDR3 length: 14 residues. V was pared by 1 base and J by 4 bases, with 9 bases between. Germline assignment: CDR1 SGHDT and CDR2 YYEEEE. The CDR3 region is CASSLSGGGNTIYF. The CDR3 DNA reads as TGTGCCAGCAGCTTGTCGGGGGGGGGAAACACCATATATTTT. Full variable domain (rest looked up from reference TRBV5-6 and TRBJ1-3): DAGVTQSPTHLIKTRGQQVTLRCSPKSGHDTVSWYQQALGQGPQFIFQYYEEEERQRGNFPDRFSGHQFPNYSSELNVNALLLGDSALYLCASSLSGGGNTIYFGEGSWLTVV.

This chain links TRBV5-4 with TRBJ2-7, with D tentatively TRBD2 (6 bases). This CDR3 is built from 13 residues. The V gene lost 4 bases and the J gene lost 6 bases, with 14 bases spanning the gap. Germline loops: CDR1 SGHNT, CDR2 YYREEE (reference sequence). The CDR3 sequence: CASSDGTPLEQYF. The CDR3, as DNA: TGTGCCAGCAGCGACGGGACTCCCCTCGAGCAGTACTTC.